The source of this T cell receptor beta chain is a study of blood T cell repertoires in COVID-19. At the level of the study: Sample material is recorded as cDNA or gDNA derived from T cells, B-cell-depleted T cells, or PBMCs.

Produced via immunoSEQ multiplex PCR; TCRdb's table is partial and in-frame only. This table has some 350,000 clones, 90% to 95% appearing once. V shed 5 bases, J shed 6 bases, and the junction held 5 bases outside the gene matches. The germline gives CDR1 SGHAT, CDR2 FQNNGV. This CDR3 comprises 13 residues. The sample taken for sequencing was peripheral blood. This clonotype was obtained from a young woman who had recovered from COVID-19. This sequence joins TRBV11-2 and TRBJ1-2; 8 bases are shared with TRBD1. For the CDR3, the DNA is TGTGCCAGCAGCCCGTCAGGGGGCGATGGCTACACCTTC. It encodes CASSPSGGDGYTF. The entire variable domain, with the rest obtained from reference TRBV11-2 and TRBJ1-2, is as follows: EAGVAQSPRYKIIEKRQSVAFWCNPISGHATLYWYQQILGQGPKLLIQFQNNGVVDDSQLPKDRFSAERLKGVDSTLKIQPAKLEDSAVYLCASSPSGGDGYTFGSGTRLTVV.